This T cell receptor (beta chain) is drawn from a study of T cells in Graves' hyperthyroidism and ophthalmopathy. Study-level information: Sampling of peripheral blood happened at initial diagnosis, prior to any treatment.

In its sample, this clonotype was seen many times. Its specificity is not known. Template material for amplifying TCR beta CDR3 regions consisted of RNA transcripts. RT-PCR in the first round (using the HTBI primer set) targeted the TCR CDR3. TCRdb called the multiplex PCR reads again in MiXCR, with one record for every CDR3 protein. Of hundreds of thousands of distinct CDR3 sequences in the sample, roughly 17% were seen once. Study results and limitations: Ophthalmopathy stood apart from stable hyperthyroidism in a 13 V-J model. Peripheral blood also featured most of the thyroid clonotypes expanded above 0.001.

CDR3 length: 17 amino acids. V lost 4 bases and J lost 4; bases outside the gene matches: 12. CDR1 is MDHEN, CDR2 SYDVKM, per germline. Sample: blood. The chain uses TRBV28 and TRBJ2-1; TRBD2 agrees at 8 bases. This receptor was taken from a woman in her 30s with Graves' hyperthyroidism. CDR3 protein: CASSSTISGTTYNEQFF. CDR3 sequence (DNA): TGTGCCAGCAGTTCGACAATTAGCGGGACCACATACAATGAGCAGTTCTTC. Complete variable domain (other parts from reference TRBV28 and TRBJ2-1): DVKVTQSSRYLVKRTGEKVFLECVQDMDHENMFWYRQDPGLGLRLIYFSYDVKMKEKGDIPEGYSVSREKKERFSLILESASTNQTSMYLCASSSTISGTTYNEQFFGPGTRLTVL.